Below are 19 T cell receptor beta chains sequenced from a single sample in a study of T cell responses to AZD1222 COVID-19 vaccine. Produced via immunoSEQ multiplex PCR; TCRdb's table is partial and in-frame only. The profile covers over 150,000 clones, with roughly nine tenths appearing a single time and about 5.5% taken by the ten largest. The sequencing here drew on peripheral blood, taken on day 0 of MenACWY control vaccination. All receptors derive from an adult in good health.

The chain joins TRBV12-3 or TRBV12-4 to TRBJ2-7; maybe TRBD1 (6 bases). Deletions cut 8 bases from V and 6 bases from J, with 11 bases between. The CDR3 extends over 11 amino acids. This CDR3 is CASAGVAEQYF. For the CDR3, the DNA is TGTGCCAGCGCAGGGGTCGCCGAGCAGTACTTC.

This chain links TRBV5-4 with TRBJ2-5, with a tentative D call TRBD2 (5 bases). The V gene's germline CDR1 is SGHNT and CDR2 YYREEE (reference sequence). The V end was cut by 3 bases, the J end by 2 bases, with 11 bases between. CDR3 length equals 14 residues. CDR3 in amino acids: CASSSTSRQETQYF. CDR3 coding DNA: TGTGCCAGCAGCTCTACTAGTCGTCAAGAGACCCAGTACTTC.

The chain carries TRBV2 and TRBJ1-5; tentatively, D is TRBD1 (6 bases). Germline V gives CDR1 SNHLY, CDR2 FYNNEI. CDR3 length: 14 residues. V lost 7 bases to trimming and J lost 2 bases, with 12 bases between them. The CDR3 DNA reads TGTGCCAGCAAAGGGGGGGGTCGCAATCAGCCCCAGCATTTT. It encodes CASKGGGRNQPQHF. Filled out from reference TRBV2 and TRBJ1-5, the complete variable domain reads EPEVTQTPSHQVTQMGQEVILRCVPISNHLYFYWYRQILGQKVEFLVSFYNNEISEKSEIFDDQFSVERPDGSNFTLKIRSTKLEDSAMYFCASKGGGRNQPQHFGDGTRLSIL.

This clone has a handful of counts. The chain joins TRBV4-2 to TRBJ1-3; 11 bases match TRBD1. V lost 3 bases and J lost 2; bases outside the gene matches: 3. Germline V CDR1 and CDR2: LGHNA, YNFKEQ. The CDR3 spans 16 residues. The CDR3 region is CASSQAGQGAGNTIYF. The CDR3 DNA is TGTGCCAGCAGCCAGGCGGGACAGGGGGCTGGAAACACCATATATTTT.

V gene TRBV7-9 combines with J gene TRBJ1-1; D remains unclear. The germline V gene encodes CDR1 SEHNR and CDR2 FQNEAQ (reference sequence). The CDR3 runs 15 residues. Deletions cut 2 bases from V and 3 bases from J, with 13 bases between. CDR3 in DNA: TGTGCCAGCAGCTTACGGGCGGGCTGGGACACTGAAGCTTTCTTT. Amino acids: CASSLRAGWDTEAFF.

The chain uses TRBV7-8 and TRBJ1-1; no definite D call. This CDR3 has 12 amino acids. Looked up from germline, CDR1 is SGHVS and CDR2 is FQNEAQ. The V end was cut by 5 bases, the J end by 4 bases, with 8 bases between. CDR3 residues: CASSIMGTEAFF. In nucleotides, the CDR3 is TGTGCCAGCAGCATCATGGGCACTGAAGCTTTCTTT.

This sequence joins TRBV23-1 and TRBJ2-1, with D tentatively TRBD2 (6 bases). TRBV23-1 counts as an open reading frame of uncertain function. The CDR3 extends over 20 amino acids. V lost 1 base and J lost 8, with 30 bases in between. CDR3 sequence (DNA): TGCGCCAGCAGTCAATTTGTAGCACCACAATGGAGGGACTTTTTCCATGAGCAGTTCTTC. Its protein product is CASSQFVAPQWRDFFHEQFF.

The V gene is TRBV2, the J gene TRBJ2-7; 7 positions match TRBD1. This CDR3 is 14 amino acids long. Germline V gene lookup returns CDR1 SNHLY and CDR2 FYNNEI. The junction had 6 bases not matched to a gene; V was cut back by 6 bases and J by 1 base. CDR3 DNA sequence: TGTGCCAGCAGGGACAGGCCGTTTTCCTACGAGCAGTACTTC. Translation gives CASRDRPFSYEQYF.

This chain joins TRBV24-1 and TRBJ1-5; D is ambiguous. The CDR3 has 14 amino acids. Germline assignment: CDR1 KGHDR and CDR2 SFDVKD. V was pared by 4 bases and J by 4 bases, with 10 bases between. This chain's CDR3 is CATSEAGNNQPQHF. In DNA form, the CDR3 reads TGTGCCACCAGTGAGGCTGGGAATAATCAGCCCCAGCATTTT.

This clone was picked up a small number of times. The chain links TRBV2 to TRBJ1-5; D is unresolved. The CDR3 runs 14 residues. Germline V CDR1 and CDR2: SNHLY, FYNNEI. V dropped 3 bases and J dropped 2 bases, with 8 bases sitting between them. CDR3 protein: CASSDITGNQPQHF. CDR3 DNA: TGTGCCAGCAGTGATATCACAGGCAATCAGCCCCAGCATTTT.

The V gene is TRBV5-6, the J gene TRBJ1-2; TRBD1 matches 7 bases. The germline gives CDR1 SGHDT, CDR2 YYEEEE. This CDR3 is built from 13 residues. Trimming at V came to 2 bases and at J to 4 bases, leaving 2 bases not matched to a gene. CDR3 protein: CASSLWDSYGYTF. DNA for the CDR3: TGTGCCAGCAGCTTATGGGACAGCTATGGCTACACCTTC.

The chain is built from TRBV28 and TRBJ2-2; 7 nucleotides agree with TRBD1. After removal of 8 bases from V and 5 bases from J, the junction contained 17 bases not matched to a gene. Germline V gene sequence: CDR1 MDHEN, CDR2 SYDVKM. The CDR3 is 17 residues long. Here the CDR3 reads CASHRTGATQGTGELFF. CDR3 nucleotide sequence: TGTGCCAGCCACCGGACAGGAGCAACTCAGGGGACCGGGGAGCTGTTTTTT.

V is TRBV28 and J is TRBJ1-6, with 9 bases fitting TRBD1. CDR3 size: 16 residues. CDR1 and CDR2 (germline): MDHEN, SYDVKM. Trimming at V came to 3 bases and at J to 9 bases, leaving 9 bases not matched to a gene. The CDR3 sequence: CASSLAGTGWASPLHF. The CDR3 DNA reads TGTGCCAGCAGTTTGGCCGGGACAGGGTGGGCTTCACCCCTCCACTTT.

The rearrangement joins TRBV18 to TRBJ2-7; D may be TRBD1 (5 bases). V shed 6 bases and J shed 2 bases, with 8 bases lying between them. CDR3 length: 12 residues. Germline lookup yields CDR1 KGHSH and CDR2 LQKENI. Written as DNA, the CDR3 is TGTGCCAGCTCCCCGACAGCCTACGAGCAGTACTTC. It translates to CASSPTAYEQYF.

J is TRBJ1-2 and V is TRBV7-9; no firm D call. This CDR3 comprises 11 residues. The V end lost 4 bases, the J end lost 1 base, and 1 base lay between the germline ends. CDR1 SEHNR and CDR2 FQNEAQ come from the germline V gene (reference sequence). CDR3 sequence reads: CASSYNYGYTF. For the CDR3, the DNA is TGTGCCAGCAGCTATAACTATGGCTACACCTTC.

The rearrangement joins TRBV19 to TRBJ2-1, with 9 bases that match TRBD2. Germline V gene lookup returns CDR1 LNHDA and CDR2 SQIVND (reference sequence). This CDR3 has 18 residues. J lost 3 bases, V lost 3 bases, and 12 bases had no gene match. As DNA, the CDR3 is TGTGCCAGTAGTATTAAGGGATCTGGACTAGCGAGCTACAATGAGCAGTTCTTC. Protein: CASSIKGSGLASYNEQFF. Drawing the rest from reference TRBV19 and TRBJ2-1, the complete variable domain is DGGITQSPKYLFRKEGQNVTLSCEQNLNHDAMYWYRQDPGQGLRLIYYSQIVNDFQKGDIAEGYSVSREKKESFPLTVTSAQKNPTAFYLCASSIKGSGLASYNEQFFGPGTRLTVL.

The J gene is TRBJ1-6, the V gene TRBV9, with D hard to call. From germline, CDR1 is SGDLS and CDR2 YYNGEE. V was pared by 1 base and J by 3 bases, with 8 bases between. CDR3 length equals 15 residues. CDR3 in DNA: TGTGCCAGCAGCGTACTGGGTTACTATAATTCACCCCTCCACTTT. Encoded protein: CASSVLGYYNSPLHF.

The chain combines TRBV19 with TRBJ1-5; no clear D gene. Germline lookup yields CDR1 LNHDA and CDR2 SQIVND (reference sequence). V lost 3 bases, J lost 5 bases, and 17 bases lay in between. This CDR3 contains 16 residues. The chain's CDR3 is CASSIGSRAGDQPQHF. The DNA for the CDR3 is TGTGCCAGTAGTATTGGCTCCCGGGCTGGCGATCAGCCCCAGCATTTT.

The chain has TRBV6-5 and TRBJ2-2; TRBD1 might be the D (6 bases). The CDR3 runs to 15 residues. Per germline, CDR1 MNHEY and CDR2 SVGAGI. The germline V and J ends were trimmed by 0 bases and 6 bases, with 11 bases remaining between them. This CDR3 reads CASSYSNRASGELFF. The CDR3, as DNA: TGTGCCAGCAGTTACTCAAACAGGGCCTCCGGGGAGCTGTTTTTT.